The T cell receptor (beta chain) under discussion was sequenced for a study of post-analysis software for immune sequencing data. Study-level findings and limits: Five TRBV segments, including TRBV5-6, TRBV5-1 and TRBV20-1, were more frequent in patients than controls. Batch-mates among the samples co-clustered strongly by F measure.

Regarding this clonotype: Its antigen is unknown.

The V gene's germline CDR1 is LNHDA and CDR2 SQIVND (reference sequence). The CDR3 contains 15 residues. Trimming took 1 base from V and 7 from J; bases not matched to a gene: 4. The TCR beta cDNA libraries contained unique molecular identifiers. From the PCR reads, TCRdb called clonotypes with MiXCR, one entry per CDR3 protein. The data show about 500,000 distinct CDR3 sequences, 45% seen once. Material: blood. This rearrangement joins TRBV19 to TRBJ1-6; 7 bases are shared with TRBD1. This clonotype was sampled from a girl aged 10 to 17 with multiple sclerosis. The CDR3 spells CASSIARGKNSPLHF. Written as DNA, the CDR3 is TGTGCCAGTAGTATAGCCAGGGGGAAGAATTCACCCCTCCACTTT. The full variable domain, completed using reference TRBV19 and TRBJ1-6, is DGGITQSPKYLFRKEGQNVTLSCEQNLNHDAMYWYRQDPGQGLRLIYYSQIVNDFQKGDIAEGYSVSREKKESFPLTVTSAQKNPTAFYLCASSIARGKNSPLHFGNGTRLTVT.